The 14 T cell receptor beta chains below come from one sample, sequenced in a study of T cell responses to AZD1222 COVID-19 vaccine (dated by TCRdb to the early 2020s). Library creation used the immunoSEQ multiplex PCR assay. The table was pulled from immuneACCESS by TCRdb, which kept in-frame rearrangements only. Such tables lose some clones; where checked, under half of the loss comes from unresolved V genes, and the rest has no known cause. For this sample there are about 93,000 clones; 80% to 90% appear just once. The ten biggest clones cover about 2.5% of the sample. The meaning of the sample's time point label: about 28 days (+/-7) after the second vaccine dose. This material consisted of peripheral blood, taken 28 days after the second AZD1222 dose. These receptors were taken from an adult who received the AZD1222 COVID-19 vaccine.

The chain combines TRBV7-3 with TRBJ2-3; 7 nucleotides match TRBD2. The junction had 17 bases not matched to a gene; V was cut back by 8 bases and J by 0 bases. This CDR3 contains 18 residues. Per germline, CDR1 SGHTA and CDR2 FQGTGA. This CDR3 reads CASDACDLAASSTDTQYF. Written as DNA, the CDR3 is TGTGCCAGCGATGCTTGTGATCTAGCGGCATCTAGCACAGATACGCAGTATTTT.

This chain uses TRBV15 with TRBJ1-2; D uncertain. The CDR3 spans 14 residues. Germline V CDR1 and CDR2: LNHNV, YYDKDF (reference sequence). V lost 0 bases to trimming and J lost 6 bases, with 11 bases between them. CDR3 sequence: CATSRETAVDGYTF. The DNA of the CDR3 is TGTGCCACCAGCAGAGAGACGGCAGTGGATGGCTACACCTTC. Full variable domain (rest looked up from reference TRBV15 and TRBJ1-2): DAMVIQNPRYQVTQFGKPVTLSCSQTLNHNVMYWYQQKSSQAPKLLFHYYDKDFNNEADTPDNFQSRRPNTSFCFLDIRSPGLGDTAMYLCATSRETAVDGYTFGSGTRLTVV.

The chain recombines TRBV6-5 with TRBJ1-2; D is unresolved. Trimming stripped 5 bases from V and 0 bases from J, with 4 bases between. Germline CDR1 reads MNHEY; CDR2 reads SVGAGI. This CDR3 region has 12 residues. The CDR3 DNA reads as TGTGCCAGCAGTCAGCCTAACTATGGCTACACCTTC. This sequence encodes CASSQPNYGYTF.

This rearrangement joins TRBV1 to TRBJ2-1; the D call TRBD2 from the table was never checked on the DNA. TRBV1 is tagged as a pseudogene. CDR3 size: 16 residues. The CDR3 loop is CTSSQVFREFIYEQFF. In DNA form, the CDR3 reads TGCACCAGCAGCCAAGTCTTTCGGGAGTTTATCTATGAGCAGTTCTTC.

CDR3 residues: CASSLDLSTEAFF. CDR3 bases: TGTGCCAGCAGCCTGGACTTGAGCACTGAAGCTTTCTTT. The V and J genes are TRBV5-5 and TRBJ1-1, with D uncertain. Germline CDR1 SGHKS, CDR2 YYEKEE (reference sequence). The CDR3 is made up of 13 amino acids. Trimming removed 4 bases at V and 4 bases at J, with 11 bases between.

The V gene is TRBV2, the J gene TRBJ1-3; D is unresolved. V dropped 4 bases and J dropped 0 bases, with 10 bases sitting between them. From germline, CDR1 is SNHLY and CDR2 FYNNEI. This CDR3 has 15 residues. The CDR3 DNA is TGTGCCAGCAGTGTTCAGCCGACCTCTGGAAACACCATATATTTT. Its translation: CASSVQPTSGNTIYF.

The V and J genes are TRBV5-1 and TRBJ2-3; a weak D match, TRBD1 (5 bases). The CDR3 contains 13 residues. From germline, CDR1 is SGHRS and CDR2 YFSETQ. With 5 bases removed from V and 4 bases from J, the gap between germline ends came to 11 bases. CDR3 protein: CASSFGAADTQYF. The CDR3 bases are TGCGCCAGCAGTTTTGGGGCGGCAGATACGCAGTATTTT. The full variable domain, rest sourced from reference TRBV5-1 and TRBJ2-3, is KAGVTQTPRYLIKTRGQQVTLSCSPISGHRSVSWYQQTPGQGLQFLFEYFSETQRNKGNFPGRFSGRQFSNSRSEMNVSTLELGDSALYLCASSFGAADTQYFGPGTRLTVL.

In its sample, this clone was seen once. The V call is TRBV18, the J call TRBJ1-6, with 9 bases identical to TRBD1. CDR3 length: 17 amino acids. CDR1 is KGHSH and CDR2 is LQKENI in the germline V gene. J was trimmed by 7 bases and V by 2 bases; bases with no gene match: 9. Here the CDR3 DNA reads TGTGCCAGCTCACCAATCGATGGGACAGGGCTAAATTCACCCCTCCACTTT. It encodes CASSPIDGTGLNSPLHF.

The chain joins TRBV19 to TRBJ2-2; D is perhaps TRBD1 or TRBD2 (5 bases each). This CDR3 is 15 amino acids long. V was pared by 0 bases and J by 0 bases, with 5 bases between. Germline loops: CDR1 LNHDA, CDR2 SQIVND (reference sequence). The CDR3 nucleotides read TGTGCCAGTAGTATAGAGGGGGCGAACACCGGGGAGCTGTTTTTT. It yields the protein CASSIEGANTGELFF.

The V gene is TRBV5-1, the J gene TRBJ1-5, with 8 bases lining up with TRBD1. The trim removed 1 base at V and 1 base at J, leaving 7 bases unmatched. This CDR3 spans 17 amino acids. Germline V gene lookup returns CDR1 SGHRS and CDR2 YFSETQ. CDR3 nucleotide sequence: TGCGCCAGCAGCTTGCGGACAGGGAAGGAAAGCAATCAGCCCCAGCATTTT. Its translation is CASSLRTGKESNQPQHF.

This chain links TRBV14 with TRBJ2-3, with D possibly TRBD2 on 5 matching bases. The germline V gene has CDR1 SGHDN and CDR2 FVKESK. This CDR3 is 16 amino acids long. Trimming cost V 0 bases and J 2 bases, with 12 bases left between them. The CDR3 DNA follows: TGTGCCAGCAGCCAAGAAATAGGACTTTCCACAGATACGCAGTATTTT. Translation gives CASSQEIGLSTDTQYF.

The chain is built from TRBV30 and TRBJ1-6; 7 bases agree with TRBD1. This CDR3 is 14 amino acids long. Per the germline V gene, CDR1 is GTSNPN and CDR2 is SVGIG (reference sequence). V lost 1 base to trimming and J lost 10 bases; unmatched junction nucleotides: 7. The CDR3, as DNA: TGTGCCTGGAGTGGCGGGACAGTATCGTCACCCCTCCACTTT. It translates to CAWSGGTVSSPLHF. The whole variable domain, filled in from reference TRBV30 and TRBJ1-6, reads SQTIHQWPATLVQPVGSPLSLECTVEGTSNPNLYWYRQAAGRGLQLLFYSVGIGQISSEVPQNLSASRPQDRQFILSSKKLLLSDSGFYLCAWSGGTVSSPLHFGNGTRLTVT.

This clone has a handful of counts. This chain joins TRBV12-3 or TRBV12-4 and TRBJ1-1, with D possibly TRBD1 on 5 matching bases. The CDR3 runs 13 residues. Trimming removed 2 bases at V and 11 bases at J, with 15 bases between. CDR3 amino acids: CASSLSGVVEAFF. Here the CDR3 DNA reads TGTGCCAGCAGTTTATCGGGGGTCGTGGAGGCTTTCTTT.

This clone was counted only a few times. J is TRBJ2-1 and V is TRBV1; the table names TRBD2, a call not compared with the DNA. TRBV1 is given as a pseudogene. This CDR3 is 19 amino acids long. The CDR3 region is CTSSQVHCGSGITYNEQFF. CDR3 sequence (DNA): TGCACCAGCAGCCAAGTTCATTGTGGTAGCGGGATCACCTACAATGAGCAGTTCTTC.